Following are 12 T cell receptor beta chains from one sample sequenced in a study of low-dose radiotherapy and immunotherapy resistance in tumors. Alpha and beta chains were covered, as first-strand cDNA relied on TRAV- and TRBV-specific primers. Amplification, which lasted 20 to 25 PCR cycles, used a constant-region primer and V-primer adapter to amplify TCRs. TCRdb re-called the reads with MiXCR, one entry per CDR3 protein. The table lists tens of thousands of distinct CDR3 sequences, under 20% of them singletons, with more than 4.5% in the top ten. Described time point: before trial treatment. The sample in question was PBMCs, obtained before treatment. The source of these receptors is a male donor with prostate cancer.

This clonotype was observed many times. The J gene is TRBJ1-1, the V gene TRBV5-6; tentatively, D is TRBD1 (6 bases). Per the germline V gene, CDR1 is SGHDT and CDR2 is YYEEEE. Trimming pared 0 bases from V and 5 bases from J, leaving 17 bases between. CDR3 length equals 16 residues. Here the CDR3 reads CASSLGMGGDRTEAFF. For the CDR3, the DNA is TGTGCCAGCAGCTTGGGGATGGGGGGCGATCGGACTGAAGCTTTCTTT.

This clonotype was seen many times. The chain uses TRBV7-8 and TRBJ2-1; D perhaps matches TRBD1 (6 bases). The CDR3 length is 15 residues. Trimming removed 2 bases from V and 1 base from J, with 9 bases in between. Germline CDR1 is SGHVS and CDR2 is FQNEAQ. Here the CDR3 DNA reads TGTGCCAGCAGCTTATACAGGGAGTCCTACAATGAGCAGTTCTTC. Translated, it gives CASSLYRESYNEQFF.

Ten or more counts support this clonotype. V is TRBV29-1 and J is TRBJ2-7; the D gene is possibly TRBD1 (6 bases). Germline V CDR1 and CDR2: SQVTM, ANQGSEA. The CDR3 spans 11 residues. The CDR3 protein is CRLDRMWEQYF. The DNA of the CDR3 is TGCAGATTGGACAGAATGTGGGAGCAGTACTTC.

At least ten counts were recorded for this clonotype. The junction differs from germline at one of its ends, possibly a read error. This sequence joins TRBV14 and TRBJ2-7; TRBD2 matches at 8 bases. Germline lookup yields CDR1 SGHDN and CDR2 FVKESK. The CDR3 sequence is 13 residues long. CDR3 DNA sequence: TGTGCCAGCAGCCAAGAACCAGCGGGAGCCTTGCACTTC. This translates into CASSQEPAGALHF.

This clonotype was counted many times. This sequence joins TRBV28 and TRBJ1-1; D gene unclear. Germline-derived CDR1 and CDR2 are MDHEN and SYDVKM. The CDR3 is made up of 14 amino acids. Trimming pared 5 bases from V and 1 base from J, leaving 11 bases between. DNA for the CDR3: TGTGCCAGCAGTAGTCCGGGAGAGAACACTGAAGCTTTCTTT. Its translation is CASSSPGENTEAFF.

With respect to this clonotype: A far larger clone is one nucleotide away, so this likely arose from a read error. The chain combines TRBV5-5 with TRBJ2-7; TRBD1 is a possible D gene (5 bases). The V end lost 0 bases, the J end lost 7 bases, and 20 bases lay between the germline ends. The CDR3 is 16 residues long. The germline V gene encodes CDR1 SGHKS and CDR2 YYEKEE (reference sequence). CDR3 region: CASSLDTGTSYNEQYF. The CDR3 DNA reads as TGTGCCAGCAGCTTGGATACAGGTACCTCCTACAATGAGCAGTACTTC.

This clonotype has a count of ten or more. J is TRBJ1-2 and V is TRBV5-1; D ambiguous. V was pared by 4 bases and J by 1 base, with 20 bases between. In germline, CDR1 is SGHRS, CDR2 YFSETQ. CDR3 length equals 17 residues. Here the CDR3 DNA reads TGCGCCAGCAGCCTGACACCGACCGGGCGAGATAACTATGGCTACACCTTC. Protein: CASSLTPTGRDNYGYTF.

This clonotype was counted at least ten times. J is TRBJ2-1 and V is TRBV7-2, with TRBD1 matching over 8 bases. J lost 12 bases, V lost 4 bases, and 5 bases had no gene match. CDR1 and CDR2 from the germline V gene are SGHTA and FQGNSA. This CDR3 region has 12 residues. As DNA, the CDR3 is TGTGCCAGCAGCTCTGGCAGGGGGCGGCAGTTCTTC. Translation gives CASSSGRGRQFF.

This clonotype was recorded many times. The chain couples TRBV25-1 to TRBJ1-1, with 9 bases that match TRBD1. The CDR3 sequence is 16 residues long. Looked up from germline, CDR1 is MGHDK and CDR2 is SYGVNS. Trimming removed 0 bases from V and 6 bases from J; junction bases left unmatched: 8. Written as DNA, the CDR3 is TGTGCCAGCAGTGAATACCCACAGGGGGCGCACCCTGAAGCTTTCTTT. Protein: CASSEYPQGAHPEAFF.

Ten or more counts support this clonotype. The genes are TRBV30 and TRBJ2-2, with 12 bases aligning to TRBD2. This CDR3 comprises 16 residues. The V and J ends lost 2 bases and 4 bases, in that order; junction bases with no gene match: 5. Germline values: CDR1 GTSNPN, CDR2 SVGIG (reference sequence). CDR3 nucleotide sequence: TGTGCCTGGAGTACCAAGACTAGCGGGAGCACCGGGGAGCTGTTTTTT. It encodes CAWSTKTSGSTGELFF.

V usage is TRBV4-1 and J usage is TRBJ2-7, with D uncertain. Germline V lookup: CDR1 MGHRA, CDR2 YSYEKL. Trimming pared 3 bases from V and 0 bases from J, leaving 9 bases between. The CDR3 covers 14 residues. CDR3 residues: CASSQQENSYEQYF. In DNA, the CDR3 is TGCGCCAGCAGCCAGCAGGAGAACTCCTACGAGCAGTACTTC.

This clonotype was picked up many times. V gene TRBV21-1 combines with J gene TRBJ2-1; the table's D gene call, TRBD1, was not cross checked with the DNA. TRBV21-1 is reported as a pseudogene. This CDR3 is built from 15 residues. The CDR3 spells CASSNQAGDISEQFF. In DNA, the CDR3 is TGTGCCAGCAGCAATCAAGCAGGGGATATAAGTGAGCAGTTCTTC.